What follows are 15 T cell receptor beta chains derived from one specimen sequenced in a study of OX40 agonist ivuxolimab in advanced cancers. Libraries came from the immunoSEQ multiplex PCR assay. TCRdb retrieved this table from immuneACCESS and kept in-frame rearrangements only. Not all clones are present; in checked studies, unresolved V genes account for under half, and no reason is known for the remainder. This sample gives 10,000 to 13,000 clones in total; 60% to 85% of them show up just once. The ten largest clonotypes hold around a sixth of the sample. The input for sequencing was CD4+ or CD8+ T cells sorted from blood, taken in a trial of the OX40 agonist ivuxolimab. These receptors were collected from an adult with an advanced solid tumor such as melanoma, head and neck, liver or kidney cancer.

This chain connects TRBV5-6 to TRBJ2-1; no reliable D call. Germline lookup yields CDR1 SGHDT and CDR2 YYEEEE. V was trimmed by 4 bases and J by 9 bases, leaving 11 bases between them. The CDR3 has 12 amino acids. The CDR3, as DNA: TGTGCCAGCAGCCTCCAGCGAGGTGAGCAGTTCTTC. This sequence encodes CASSLQRGEQFF. The full variable domain, its missing parts supplied by reference TRBV5-6 and TRBJ2-1, is DAGVTQSPTHLIKTRGQQVTLRCSPKSGHDTVSWYQQALGQGPQFIFQYYEEEERQRGNFPDRFSGHQFPNYSSELNVNALLLGDSALYLCASSLQRGEQFFGPGTRLTVL.

CDR3 nucleotides: TGCGCCAGCAGCTTGTTAACACCGCCGGCCTACAATGAGCAGTTCTTC. Residues: CASSLLTPPAYNEQFF. The chain is built from TRBV5-1 and TRBJ2-1, with D hard to call. V dropped 1 base and J dropped 2 bases, with 13 bases sitting between them. Germline assignment: CDR1 SGHRS and CDR2 YFSETQ. This CDR3 spans 16 amino acids.

The V and J genes are TRBV4-1 and TRBJ1-1; D unclear. The CDR3 sequence is 13 residues long. Trimming removed 4 bases at V and 5 bases at J, with 11 bases between. Germline CDR1 reads MGHRA; CDR2 reads YSYEKL. CDR3 protein: CASSRGIVTEAFF. The CDR3 coding sequence is TGCGCCAGCAGCCGGGGAATAGTGACTGAAGCTTTCTTT.

The chain uses TRBV2 and TRBJ1-4; possibly TRBD1 for D (6 bases). In germline, CDR1 is SNHLY, CDR2 FYNNEI. V was pared by 5 bases and J by 4 bases, with 20 bases between. There are 17 residues in the CDR3. The chain's CDR3 is CASSRPGGRAVNEKLFF. The CDR3 coding sequence is TGTGCCAGCAGTCGCCCCGGGGGGCGCGCGGTTAATGAAAAACTGTTTTTT.

As concerns this clone: With only one base between it and a far larger clone, this is likely a read error. The chain links TRBV5-6 to TRBJ1-2; possible D gene TRBD1, 6 bases. Germline V gives CDR1 SGHDT, CDR2 YYEEEE. Deletions cut 0 bases from V and 8 bases from J, with 11 bases between. The CDR3 has 13 residues. The DNA of the CDR3 is TGTGCCAGCAGCTTGGGACAGGCACTGGGCTACACCTTC. It yields the protein CASSLGQALGYTF.

The V gene is TRBV7-9, the J gene TRBJ2-7; 8 bases are shared with TRBD2. The CDR3 extends over 18 amino acids. Germline loops: CDR1 SEHNR, CDR2 FQNEAQ (reference sequence). V lost 5 bases and J lost 1; bases outside the gene matches: 16. The DNA for the CDR3 is TGTGCCAGCAGCCCCATAACCCCCGGGACTAGAATTTCCTACGAGCAGTACTTC. It codes for CASSPITPGTRISYEQYF.

The chain links TRBV30 to TRBJ2-7; 7 bases agree with TRBD1. V lost 2 bases to trimming and J lost 7 bases; unmatched junction nucleotides: 14. CDR1 is GTSNPN and CDR2 is SVGIG in the germline V gene (reference sequence). The CDR3 contains 15 residues. The DNA for the CDR3 is TGTGCCTGGAGTCTCCTCGGGACAGACACTATGGAGCAGTACTTC. This codes for CAWSLLGTDTMEQYF.

The gene calls are TRBV5-6 and TRBJ1-1; D is possibly TRBD1 (6 bases). Germline V CDR1 and CDR2: SGHDT, YYEEEE. V was pared by 4 bases and J by 5 bases, with 15 bases between. The CDR3 extends over 14 amino acids. CDR3 nucleotides: TGTGCCAGCAGCATAACAGGGTCTTGGACTGAAGCTTTCTTT. This sequence encodes CASSITGSWTEAFF.

The chain carries TRBV11-2 and TRBJ2-1, with D unclear. V lost 4 bases and J lost 8, with 9 bases in between. Germline CDR1 SGHAT, CDR2 FQNNGV. The length of the CDR3 is 12 residues. The CDR3 protein is CASSYPVDEQFF. DNA for the CDR3: TGTGCCAGCAGCTACCCCGTAGATGAGCAGTTCTTC.

V is TRBV27 and J is TRBJ2-7, with TRBD2 as a possible D gene (7 bases). Trimming took 8 bases from V and 6 from J, leaving 11 bases between them. Germline loops: CDR1 MNHEY, CDR2 SMNVEV (reference sequence). The CDR3 is 11 amino acids. Here the CDR3 DNA reads TGTGCCAGCGGGGGCGGGGGCGAGCAGTACTTC. This encodes CASGGGGEQYF.

Concerning this clone itself: Distinct nucleotide sequences in the sample also encode this CDR3. This chain links TRBV27 with TRBJ1-1, with 9 bases matching TRBD1. J lost 5 bases, V lost 3 bases, and 4 bases had no gene match. CDR1 is MNHEY, CDR2 SMNVEV, per germline (reference sequence). This CDR3 region has 14 residues. The CDR3 is CASSLDRGLTEAFF. The DNA for the CDR3 is TGTGCCAGCAGTTTGGACAGGGGATTAACTGAAGCTTTCTTT.

This clone showed up just a few times. The chain carries TRBV10-3 and TRBJ1-1; D not certain. This CDR3 region has 13 residues. Germline CDR1 ENHRY, CDR2 SYGVKD. V lost 3 bases to trimming and J lost 1 base, with 6 bases between them. CDR3 nucleotides: TGTGCCATCAGTGAAGAATGGAACACTGAAGCTTTCTTT. Translation: CAISEEWNTEAFF.

The CDR3 coding sequence is TGTGCCTGGAGAGCAGGGGGCGATGGCTACACCTTC. Its protein is CAWRAGGDGYTF. V usage is TRBV30 and J usage is TRBJ1-2; TRBD1 aligns across 8 bases. The germline gives CDR1 GTSNPN, CDR2 SVGIG (reference sequence). The J segment lost 6 bases and the V segment lost 3 bases, leaving 3 bases of the junction unmatched. This CDR3 is built from 12 residues.

This rearrangement joins TRBV29-1 to TRBJ2-5; perhaps TRBD1 as D (6 bases). CDR1 and CDR2 (germline): SQVTM, ANQGSEA. Between the trimmed V and J ends, which lost 2 bases and 0 bases, there was a span of 7 bases. The CDR3 length is 13 residues. As DNA, the CDR3 is TGCAGCGTTGAAACAGGGAACCAAGAGACCCAGTACTTC. Amino acid sequence: CSVETGNQETQYF.

The J gene is TRBJ2-1, the V gene TRBV30; either TRBD1 or TRBD2 may supply D (5 bases each). Germline CDR1 reads GTSNPN; CDR2 reads SVGIG (reference sequence). Trimming pared 1 base from V and 6 bases from J, leaving 16 bases between. This CDR3 spans 15 amino acids. CDR3 DNA sequence: TGTGCCTGGAGTGGTCCAGGGACGACTGGCAATGAGCAGTTCTTC. It specifies CAWSGPGTTGNEQFF.